A single sample gave rise to the 9 T cell receptor beta chains below, sequenced in a study of T cells in Graves' hyperthyroidism and ophthalmopathy (dated by TCRdb to the late 2010s). Libraries came from multiplex PCR. The instrument given in TCRdb is Illumina HiSeq 2000. The TCR beta CDR3 regions were amplified from the RNA transcripts. A first-round RT-PCR of the TCR CDR3 used the HTBI primer set with the Qiagen OneStep RT-PCR kit. TCRdb handled the public reads itself, with Q25 trimming in fastp and clone calling in MiXCR, and kept productive beta chains. Records with the same CDR3 protein are collapsed into one entry carrying the most frequent genes and DNA. Counted in this sample were 400,000 to 550,000 distinct CDR3 sequences; roughly 25% of them appeared once. The ten largest clones capture around 11% of the sample. Sequencing input: blood. The receptors shown here come from a young woman with Graves' ophthalmopathy.

There are many counts of this clonotype. CDR3 loop: CASSLEGVAAFF. CDR3 DNA sequence: TGTGCCAGCAGCTTAGAGGGGGTAGCCGCTTTCTTT. The chain couples TRBV7-9 to TRBJ1-1; weak D call: TRBD1 (6 bases). V was trimmed by 1 base and J by 11 bases, leaving 11 bases between them. This CDR3 has 12 amino acids. Germline loops: CDR1 SEHNR, CDR2 FQNEAQ (reference sequence).

This clonotype appeared many times. Here the CDR3 DNA reads TGCAGCGTTGAAAGTGTGGGGGTAGGAGAGACCCAGTACTTC. Protein: CSVESVGVGETQYF. V usage is TRBV29-1 and J usage is TRBJ2-5; D possibly matches TRBD1 or TRBD2 (5 bases each). This CDR3 comprises 14 residues. Germline CDR1 SQVTM, CDR2 ANQGSEA. V lost 2 bases, J lost 4 bases, and 14 bases lay in between. Full variable domain (rest looked up from reference TRBV29-1 and TRBJ2-5): SAVISQKPSRDICQRGTSLTIQCQVDSQVTMMFWYRQQPGQSLTLIATANQGSEATYESGFVIDKFPISRPNLTFSTLTVSNMSPEDSSIYLCSVESVGVGETQYFGPGTRLLVL.

Remarks on this clonotype: A read error may explain this, as a much larger clone is one base away. Since the CDR3 does not end with the conserved phenylalanine or tryptophan, this likely comes from a read error. This sequence joins TRBV20-1 and TRBJ2-5; unclear D gene. The germline V and J ends were trimmed by 3 bases and 2 bases, with 7 bases remaining between them. The germline gives CDR1 DFQATT, CDR2 SNEGSKA (reference sequence). This CDR3 comprises 12 residues. CDR3 loop: CSARALQETQYL. The DNA for the CDR3 is TGCAGTGCTAGGGCCCTTCAAGAGACCCAGTACCTC.

The chain uses TRBV12-3 or TRBV12-4 and TRBJ2-5; 14 bases are a match to TRBD2. The CDR3 is 14 amino acids. V was clipped by 0 bases and J by 13 bases; unmatched bases: 4. The CDR3 DNA reads as TGTGCCAGCAGTTTAGCGGGACTAGCGGGGGACTGGTACTTC. This translates into CASSLAGLAGDWYF.

The V gene is TRBV2, the J gene TRBJ2-5, with 9 bases aligning to TRBD1. The CDR3 spans 14 residues. Germline V gives CDR1 SNHLY, CDR2 FYNNEI. J lost 4 bases, V lost 6 bases, and 6 bases had no gene match. CDR3: CASRRQGEGETQYF. CDR3 in DNA: TGTGCCAGCAGGAGACAGGGGGAAGGAGAGACCCAGTACTTC.

This clonotype was seen many times. This chain uses TRBV4-1 with TRBJ2-5, with D tentatively TRBD1 (7 bases). Germline V CDR1 and CDR2: MGHRA, YSYEKL. CDR3 length: 17 amino acids. V was cut by 2 bases and J by 5 bases, with 21 bases left in between. Written as DNA, the CDR3 is TGCGCCAGCAGCCAAACTCCCGGGAGAGGGGGCATCGAGACCCAGTACTTC. Translation gives CASSQTPGRGGIETQYF.

This clonotype was seen a single time. The junction shows a germline mismatch at one end, possibly a read error. The V and J genes are TRBV12-3 or TRBV12-4 and TRBJ2-5, with a tentative D call TRBD1 (5 bases). The length of the CDR3 is 14 residues. The CDR3 nucleotides read TGTGCCGGCAGTTCCCAGGGTATGTTAGAGACCCAGTACTTC. Its translation is CAGSSQGMLETQYF.

The CDR3 DNA follows: TGTGCCAGCAACCGACCTAATTCACCCCTCCACTTT. Protein sequence: CASNRPNSPLHF. The chain recombines TRBV12-3 or TRBV12-4 with TRBJ1-6; no reliable D call. Trimming removed 7 bases from V and 6 bases from J, with 7 bases in between. The CDR3 has 12 residues.

The sample holds a few counts of this clonotype. V is TRBV5-1 and J is TRBJ1-1; D unclear. The CDR3 covers 14 residues. Germline CDR1 reads SGHRS; CDR2 reads YFSETQ. The V gene lost 4 bases and the J gene lost 1 base, with 11 bases spanning the gap. The CDR3: CASSDNLGNTEAFF. The CDR3 bases are TGCGCCAGCAGCGATAATCTGGGGAACACTGAAGCTTTCTTT.